What follows is one TCR beta chain and its context. As yet, its antigen is unknown. This record belongs to a study of vaccination and CD4 T cells after COVID-19. The overall study: Six males and four females constituted the convalescent cohort, two of whom were Hispanic.

The treatment here: approximately 9-day PBMC culture with coronavirus spike peptide pools or control peptides (ViraFEST assay). Under the ViraFEST approach, antigen-specific T cells were expanded with peptide pools and TCRs subsequently sequenced. CDR1 and CDR2 (germline): DFQATT, SNEGSKA (reference sequence). This CDR3 spans 11 amino acids. V lost 3 bases and J lost 5, with 8 bases in between. Sequenced with the Oncomine TCR Beta short-read assay was DNA taken from cultured CD4+ T cells. TCRdb fed the PCR reads into MiXCR, producing one record per CDR3 protein. Of more than 20,000 distinct CDR3 sequences listed, roughly half are singletons.

The sequence was obtained from a human donor who had recovered from COVID-19. This chain joins TRBV20-1 and TRBJ2-7, with no clear D. What was sequenced was CD4+ T cells from blood, cultured in vitro. The CDR3 sequence: CSASSGHEQYF. DNA for the CDR3: TGCAGTGCTAGCTCGGGTCACGAGCAGTACTTC.